Below, 29 T cell receptor beta chains from the same sample are listed, as sequenced in a study of blood T cell repertoires in COVID-19. Sequenced by immunoSEQ multiplex PCR; TCRdb stores in-frame clones only, minus some. This table holds 95,000 to 150,000 clones, about 94% found once. The specimen sequenced was peripheral blood. Every receptor here comes from a man in his fifties or sixties with COVID-19, enrolled during active disease.

This clone has only one observation. The chain combines TRBV11-2 with TRBJ1-4; 7 bases map to TRBD1. V lost 3 bases and J lost 7; bases outside the gene matches: 8. CDR1 is SGHAT and CDR2 is FQNNGV in the germline V gene. The CDR3 length is 15 residues. CDR3 residues: CASSLRGDSGEKLFF. In DNA form, the CDR3 reads TGTGCCAGCAGCTTGAGGGGGGACAGCGGTGAAAAACTGTTTTTT.

The rearrangement links TRBV7-2 to TRBJ2-7; D possibly corresponds to TRBD1 (5 bases). The CDR3 is 14 amino acids. Germline values: CDR1 SGHTA, CDR2 FQGNSA. V lost 0 bases and J lost 4, with 10 bases in between. In DNA form, the CDR3 reads TGTGCCAGCAGCTTAGCGTTTAAGGGGTACGAGCAGTACGTC. The encoded protein is CASSLAFKGYEQYV.

The J gene is TRBJ2-7, the V gene TRBV7-9; TRBD1 is a possible D gene (6 bases). Germline V lookup: CDR1 SEHNR, CDR2 FQNEAQ (reference sequence). Trimming shortened V by 2 bases and J by 6 bases, and 11 bases separated the two germline ends. The CDR3 covers 13 residues. CDR3 in DNA: TGTGCCAGCAGCTTAACAGGGTCGAGCGAGCAGTACTTC. Translating gives CASSLTGSSEQYF. Supplemented by reference TRBV7-9 and TRBJ2-7, the full variable domain reads DTGVSQNPRHKITKRGQNVTFRCDPISEHNRLYWYRQTLGQGPEFLTYFQNEAQLEKSRLLSDRFSAERPKGSFSTLEIQRTEQGDSAMYLCASSLTGSSEQYFGPGTRLTVT.

This clone was seen once. V is TRBV19 and J is TRBJ2-6; 7 bases align to TRBD1. The V gene's germline CDR1 is LNHDA and CDR2 SQIVND (reference sequence). There are 16 residues in the CDR3. V shed 8 bases and J 0 bases; nucleotides not matched to a gene: 7. Here the CDR3 DNA reads TGTGCCAGTGCCCGGGACAGTCTCTCTGGGGCCAACGTCCTGACTTTC. Its protein is CASARDSLSGANVLTF.

This sequence joins TRBV7-2 and TRBJ1-2; D gene ambiguous. This CDR3 has 14 residues. Germline values: CDR1 SGHTA, CDR2 FQGNSA. Trimming stripped 1 base from V and 8 bases from J, with 14 bases between. As DNA, the CDR3 is TGTGCCAGCAGCTTAGACGGGTCCATGAGGGGCTACACCTTC. This sequence encodes CASSLDGSMRGYTF.

The CDR3 nucleotides are TGTGCCAGTACCCGGACTAGCGGGAGGTACAATGAGCAGTTCTTC. Translation gives CASTRTSGRYNEQFF. The gene calls are TRBV19 and TRBJ2-1, with 14 bases identical to TRBD2. Germline CDR1 and CDR2: LNHDA and SQIVND (reference sequence). The junction had 3 bases not matched to a gene; V was cut back by 7 bases and J by 4 bases. CDR3 length: 15 amino acids.

The gene calls are TRBV5-4 and TRBJ2-1, with 8 bases matching TRBD2. The CDR3 extends over 17 amino acids. The germline gives CDR1 SGHNT, CDR2 YYREEE (reference sequence). Unmatched junction bases numbered 11, after V lost 3 bases and J lost 3 bases. CDR3 nucleotides: TGTGCCAGCAGCTCGGGGGGCGCAGCGGGAGTCTACAATGAGCAGTTCTTC. This translates into CASSSGGAAGVYNEQFF. The full variable domain, completed using reference TRBV5-4 and TRBJ2-1, is ETGVTQSPTHLIKTRGQQVTLRCSSQSGHNTVSWYQQALGQGPQFIFQYYREEENGRGNFPPRFSGLQFPNYSSELNVNALELDDSALYLCASSSGGAAGVYNEQFFGPGTRLTVL.

This clone was counted once. V and J are TRBV28 and TRBJ2-4; D is uncertain. CDR1 MDHEN and CDR2 SYDVKM come from the germline V gene. Trimming pared 6 bases from V and 0 bases from J, leaving 6 bases between. There are 13 residues in the CDR3. The CDR3 spells CASRTGAKNIQYF. The DNA of the CDR3 is TGTGCCAGCAGAACTGGAGCCAAAAACATTCAGTACTTC.

This clone was counted a single time. The chain has TRBV9 and TRBJ2-3, with 9 bases identical to TRBD1. The V gene's germline CDR1 is SGDLS and CDR2 YYNGEE. Trimming took 0 bases from V and 4 from J; bases not matched to a gene: 9. CDR3 length equals 17 residues. The CDR3 DNA follows: TGTGCCAGCAGCGTAGGTGGCGGGACAGGGTGGCCAGATACGCAGTATTTT. Protein sequence: CASSVGGGTGWPDTQYF.

The CDR3 DNA reads TGTGCCAGCAGCTTAGCCCTACGGGGAGACACAGATACGCAGTATTTT. Protein: CASSLALRGDTDTQYF. The chain has TRBV11-2 and TRBJ2-3, with D maybe TRBD2 (5 bases). The V gene lost 1 base and the J gene lost 2 bases, with 13 bases spanning the gap. This CDR3 region has 16 residues. The germline gives CDR1 SGHAT, CDR2 FQNNGV.

V and J are TRBV2 and TRBJ2-7; D is ambiguous. The CDR3 spans 13 residues. Germline loops: CDR1 SNHLY, CDR2 FYNNEI. Written as DNA, the CDR3 is TGTGCCAGCAGTGAGGGCGCTCCCTCCCCGATGAACGTC. Residues: CASSEGAPSPMNV.

The chain combines TRBV7-8 with TRBJ1-2; TRBD1 matches 7 bases. The V and J ends lost 5 bases and 8 bases, in that order; junction bases with no gene match: 8. Germline V gene sequence: CDR1 SGHVS, CDR2 FQNEAQ. This CDR3 has 13 amino acids. CDR3 loop: CASSERTGGGYTF. For the CDR3, the DNA is TGTGCCAGCAGCGAACGGACAGGCGGAGGCTACACCTTC.

This chain uses TRBV4-1 with TRBJ2-3; D might be TRBD2 (5 bases). Trimming pared 1 base from V and 2 bases from J, leaving 7 bases between. The CDR3 contains 14 residues. Germline CDR1 reads MGHRA; CDR2 reads YSYEKL. CDR3 sequence (DNA): TGCGCCAGCAGCCAAGTTGACTACACAGATACGCAGTATTTT. This gives the protein CASSQVDYTDTQYF.

A word on this clone: This same CDR3 is encoded by further DNA sequences in the sample. The chain uses TRBV9 and TRBJ2-1; 10 nucleotides line up with TRBD2. CDR3 length: 15 residues. The ends lost 4 bases at V and 2 bases at J; junction bases unmatched: 3. Germline CDR1 and CDR2: SGDLS and YYNGEE. The CDR3 sequence: CASSLGLAAYNEQFF. The CDR3 DNA is TGTGCCAGCAGCCTCGGACTAGCGGCCTACAATGAGCAGTTCTTC.

This clone occurred once. The chain employs TRBV6-2 or TRBV6-3 and TRBJ1-1; D call uncertain. Germline V lookup: CDR1 MNHEY, CDR2 SVGEGT. The germline V and J ends were trimmed by 0 bases and 5 bases, with 13 bases remaining between them. There are 15 residues in the CDR3. CDR3 sequence: CASSYSAARRTEAFF. The CDR3 DNA reads as TGTGCCAGCAGTTACTCGGCGGCCCGGAGGACTGAAGCTTTCTTT.

This chain links TRBV29-1 with TRBJ2-5, with TRBD2 identical over 8 bases. The CDR3 extends over 15 amino acids. J lost 7 bases, V lost 4 bases, and 14 bases had no gene match. Germline assignment: CDR1 SQVTM and CDR2 ANQGSEA. This CDR3 is CSVVLAGSSQWTQYF. The CDR3 DNA is TGCAGCGTTGTTCTAGCGGGCTCCTCGCAATGGACCCAGTACTTC.

J is TRBJ2-7 and V is TRBV5-6; D is possibly TRBD1 (5 bases). Germline V gene lookup returns CDR1 SGHDT and CDR2 YYEEEE. V lost 4 bases and J 4 bases, leaving 15 bases between the germline ends. The length of the CDR3 is 14 residues. The CDR3 DNA sequence: TGTGCCAGCAGCGGATCTGGTTCAGGGTACGAGCAGTACGTC. This translates into CASSGSGSGYEQYV.

This sequence joins TRBV5-1 and TRBJ1-4, with D uncertain. CDR1 and CDR2 (germline): SGHRS, YFSETQ. This CDR3 is built from 13 residues. V lost 4 bases, J lost 5 bases, and 9 bases lay in between. The CDR3 region is CASSPGANEKLFF. CDR3 nucleotides: TGCGCCAGCAGCCCTGGAGCGAATGAAAAACTGTTTTTT. Variable domain in full (rest from reference TRBV5-1 and TRBJ1-4): KAGVTQTPRYLIKTRGQQVTLSCSPISGHRSVSWYQQTPGQGLQFLFEYFSETQRNKGNFPGRFSGRQFSNSRSEMNVSTLELGDSALYLCASSPGANEKLFFGSGTQLSVL.

The rearrangement links TRBV5-5 to TRBJ1-3, with a possible D match to TRBD1 (5 bases). V was clipped by 2 bases and J by 2 bases, with 8 bases between them. This CDR3 spans 14 amino acids. Germline V gives CDR1 SGHKS, CDR2 YYEKEE (reference sequence). CDR3 in DNA: TGTGCCAGCAGCTTTGGGGGGACTGGAAACACCATATATTTT. Encoded protein: CASSFGGTGNTIYF.

This clone appeared once. This CDR3 is CASSPVRGSDTQYF. CDR3 nucleotide sequence: TGTGCCAGCAGTCCCGTAAGGGGCTCAGATACGCAGTATTTT. The chain has TRBV6-2 or TRBV6-3 and TRBJ2-3; D possibly corresponds to TRBD1 (5 bases). The V end lost 5 bases, the J end lost 4 bases, and 13 bases lay between the germline ends. CDR1 and CDR2 (germline): MNHEY, SVGEGT. CDR3 length equals 14 residues.

The chain couples TRBV6-5 to TRBJ2-1; 9 bases are shared with TRBD2. The germline V gene has CDR1 MNHEY and CDR2 SVGAGI. J was trimmed by 9 bases and V by 0 bases; bases with no gene match: 6. The CDR3 spans 15 residues. The CDR3 coding sequence is TGTGCCAGCAGTTACTCAGTAGCGGGAGCGACTGAGCAGTTCTTC. Translating gives CASSYSVAGATEQFF.

The chain couples TRBV30 to TRBJ1-3; TRBD1 might be the D (5 bases). The CDR3 is 16 amino acids. V was shortened by 2 bases and J by 1 base, with 15 bases between the two germline ends. The germline gives CDR1 GTSNPN, CDR2 SVGIG (reference sequence). CDR3 DNA sequence: TGTGCCTGGAGTCTAGGGGCGATGGGGTCTGGAAACACCATATATTTT. The encoded protein is CAWSLGAMGSGNTIYF.

The rearrangement joins TRBV6-2 or TRBV6-3 to TRBJ2-2; D is undetermined. The CDR3 length is 15 residues. CDR1 is MNHEY and CDR2 is SVGEGT in the germline V gene. Trimming stripped 6 bases from V and 2 bases from J, with 13 bases between. CDR3 nucleotide sequence: TGTGCCAGCAGCCCATACTTGACAAACACCGGGGAGCTGTTTTTT. Translation: CASSPYLTNTGELFF.

This clone was recorded only once. V gene TRBV4-1 combines with J gene TRBJ1-2, with TRBD1 as a possible D gene (6 bases). V shed 4 bases and J shed 2 bases, with 11 bases lying between them. There are 14 residues in the CDR3. CDR1 MGHRA and CDR2 YSYEKL come from the germline V gene. CDR3 sequence (DNA): TGCGCCAGCAGCCCCGGACAGACGAACTATGGCTACACCTTC. It is translated as CASSPGQTNYGYTF.

The CDR3 sequence: CSVEEAGPETQYF. The DNA for the CDR3 is TGCAGCGTTGAAGAGGCGGGTCCAGAGACCCAGTACTTC. The V call is TRBV29-1, the J call TRBJ2-5, with D possibly matching TRBD2 (5 bases). From germline, CDR1 is SQVTM and CDR2 ANQGSEA. The CDR3 is made up of 13 amino acids. V was pared by 0 bases and J by 4 bases, with 9 bases between.

The gene calls are TRBV5-4 and TRBJ2-1, with TRBD2 matching over 7 bases. V lost 3 bases to trimming and J lost 0 bases; unmatched junction nucleotides: 9. Germline assignment: CDR1 SGHNT and CDR2 YYREEE (reference sequence). The length of the CDR3 is 17 residues. The CDR3 reads CASSSLSGSRSYNEQFF. The CDR3 DNA reads TGTGCCAGCAGCTCCCTTAGCGGGTCACGCTCCTACAATGAGCAGTTCTTC.

The chain is built from TRBV21-1 and TRBJ2-7; the D call TRBD1 from the table was never checked on the DNA. TRBV21-1 has pseudogene status. The CDR3 is 13 residues long. The DNA of the CDR3 is TGTGCCAGCAAGGGGGACAGGGAATTTCAGCAGTACTTC. Its protein product is CASKGDREFQQYF.

The V call is TRBV19, the J call TRBJ2-3; 12 positions agree with TRBD2. Trimming took 4 bases from V and 3 from J; bases not matched to a gene: 8. CDR3 length equals 17 residues. The germline V gene encodes CDR1 LNHDA and CDR2 SQIVND (reference sequence). CDR3 coding DNA: TGTGCCAGTAGTACTTCACTAGCGGGAGGTCTGACAGATACGCAGTATTTT. It encodes CASSTSLAGGLTDTQYF.

The rearrangement links TRBV4-2 to TRBJ1-2; TRBD1 is a possible D gene (6 bases). The germline V gene has CDR1 LGHNA and CDR2 YNFKEQ. Deletions cut 3 bases from V and 8 bases from J, with 16 bases between. The CDR3 has 14 amino acids. The DNA of the CDR3 is TGTGCCAGCAGCCAGTTGACAGGTCCCTACGGCTACACCTTC. Its protein is CASSQLTGPYGYTF.